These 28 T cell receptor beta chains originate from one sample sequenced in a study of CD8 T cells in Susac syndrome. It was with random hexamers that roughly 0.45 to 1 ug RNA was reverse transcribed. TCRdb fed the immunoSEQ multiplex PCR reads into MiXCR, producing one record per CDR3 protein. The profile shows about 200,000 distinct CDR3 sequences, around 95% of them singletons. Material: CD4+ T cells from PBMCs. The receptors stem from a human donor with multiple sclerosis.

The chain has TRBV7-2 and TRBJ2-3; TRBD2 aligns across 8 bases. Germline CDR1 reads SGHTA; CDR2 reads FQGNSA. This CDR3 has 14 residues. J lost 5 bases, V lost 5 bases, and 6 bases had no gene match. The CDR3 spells CASSPQRGLDTQYF. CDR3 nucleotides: TGTGCCAGCAGCCCCCAGCGGGGGCTAGATACGCAGTATTTT. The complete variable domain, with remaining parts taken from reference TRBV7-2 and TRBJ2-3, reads GAGVSQSPSNKVTEKGKDVELRCDPISGHTALYWYRQSLGQGLEFLIYFQGNSAPDKSGLPSDRFSAERTGGSVSTLTIQRTQQEDSAVYLCASSPQRGLDTQYFGPGTRLTVL.

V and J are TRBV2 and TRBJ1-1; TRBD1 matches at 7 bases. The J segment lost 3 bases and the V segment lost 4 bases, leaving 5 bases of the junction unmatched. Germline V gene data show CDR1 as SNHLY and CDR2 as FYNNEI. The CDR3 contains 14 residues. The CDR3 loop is CASSVGGRDTEAFF. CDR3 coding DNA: TGTGCCAGCAGTGTAGGGGGCCGGGACACTGAAGCTTTCTTT. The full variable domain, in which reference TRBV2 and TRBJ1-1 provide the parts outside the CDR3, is EPEVTQTPSHQVTQMGQEVILRCVPISNHLYFYWYRQILGQKVEFLVSFYNNEISEKSEIFDDQFSVERPDGSNFTLKIRSTKLEDSAMYFCASSVGGRDTEAFFGQGTRLTVV.

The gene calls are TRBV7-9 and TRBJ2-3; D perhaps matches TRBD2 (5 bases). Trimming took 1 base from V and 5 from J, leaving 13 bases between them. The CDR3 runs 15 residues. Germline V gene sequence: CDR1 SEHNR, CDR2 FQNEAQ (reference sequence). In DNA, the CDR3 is TGTGCCAGCAGCTTAGGGGGAGCAGTTGGAGATACGCAGTATTTT. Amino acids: CASSLGGAVGDTQYF.

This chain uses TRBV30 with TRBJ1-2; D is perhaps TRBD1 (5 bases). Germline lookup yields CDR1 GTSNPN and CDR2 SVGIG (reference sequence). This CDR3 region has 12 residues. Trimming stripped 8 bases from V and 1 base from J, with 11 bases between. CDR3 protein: CAGGTDNYGYTF. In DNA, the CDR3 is TGTGCCGGCGGGACGGATAACTATGGCTACACCTTC.

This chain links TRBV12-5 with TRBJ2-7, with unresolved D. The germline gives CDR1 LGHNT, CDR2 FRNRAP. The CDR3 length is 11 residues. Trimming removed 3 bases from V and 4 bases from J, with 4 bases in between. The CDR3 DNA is TGTGCTAGTGGTTTCTGGTACGAGCAGTACTTC. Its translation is CASGFWYEQYF.

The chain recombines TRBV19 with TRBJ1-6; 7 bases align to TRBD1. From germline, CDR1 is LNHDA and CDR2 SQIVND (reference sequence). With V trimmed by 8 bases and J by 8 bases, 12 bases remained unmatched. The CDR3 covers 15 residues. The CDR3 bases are TGTGCCAGTTGCAGGGGGTCACCACGTCATTCACCCCTCCACTTT. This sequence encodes CASCRGSPRHSPLHF.

The CDR3 is CASSLRPGLADNEQFF. The CDR3 DNA reads as TGTGCCAGCAGCTTGAGACCGGGACTAGCGGACAATGAGCAGTTCTTC. The chain recombines TRBV7-9 with TRBJ2-1; 11 nucleotides match TRBD2. CDR3 size: 16 residues. Losses at the gene ends were 3 bases for V and 5 bases for J; bases not matched to a gene: 6. Germline-derived CDR1 and CDR2 are SEHNR and FQNEAQ (reference sequence).

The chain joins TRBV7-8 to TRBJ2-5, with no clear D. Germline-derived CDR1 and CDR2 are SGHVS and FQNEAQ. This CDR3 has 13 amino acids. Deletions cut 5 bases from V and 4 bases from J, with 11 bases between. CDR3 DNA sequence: TGTGCCAGCAGCAAGGGTGCGGTAGAGACCCAGTACTTC. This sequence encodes CASSKGAVETQYF. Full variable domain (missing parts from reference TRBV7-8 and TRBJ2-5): GAGVSQSPRYKVAKRGQDVALRCDPISGHVSLFWYQQALGQGPEFLTYFQNEAQLDKSGLPSDRFFAERPEGSVSTLKIQRTQQEDSAVYLCASSKGAVETQYFGPGTRLLVL.

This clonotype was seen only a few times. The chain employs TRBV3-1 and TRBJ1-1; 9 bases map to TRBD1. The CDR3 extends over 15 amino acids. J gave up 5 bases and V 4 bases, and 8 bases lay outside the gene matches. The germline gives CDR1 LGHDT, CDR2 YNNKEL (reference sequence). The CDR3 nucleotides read TGTGCCAGCAGCCGGACGGGACAGGGTAGGACTGAAGCTTTCTTT. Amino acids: CASSRTGQGRTEAFF.

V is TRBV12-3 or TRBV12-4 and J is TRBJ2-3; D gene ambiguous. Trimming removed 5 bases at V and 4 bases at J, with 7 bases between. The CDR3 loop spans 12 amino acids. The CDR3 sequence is CASSHQSDTQYF. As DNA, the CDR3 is TGTGCCAGCAGTCACCAGTCAGATACGCAGTATTTT.

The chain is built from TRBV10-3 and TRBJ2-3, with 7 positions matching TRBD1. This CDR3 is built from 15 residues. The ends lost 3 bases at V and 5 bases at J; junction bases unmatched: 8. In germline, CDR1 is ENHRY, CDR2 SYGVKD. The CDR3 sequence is CAISDGQAAQDTQYF. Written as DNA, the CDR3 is TGTGCCATCAGTGACGGACAGGCGGCGCAAGATACGCAGTATTTT.

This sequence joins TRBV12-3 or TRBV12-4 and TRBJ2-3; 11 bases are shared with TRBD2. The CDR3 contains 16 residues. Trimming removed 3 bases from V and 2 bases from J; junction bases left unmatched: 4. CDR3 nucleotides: TGTGCCAGCAGTTTCCGACTAGCGGGGTACACAGATACGCAGTATTTT. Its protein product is CASSFRLAGYTDTQYF.

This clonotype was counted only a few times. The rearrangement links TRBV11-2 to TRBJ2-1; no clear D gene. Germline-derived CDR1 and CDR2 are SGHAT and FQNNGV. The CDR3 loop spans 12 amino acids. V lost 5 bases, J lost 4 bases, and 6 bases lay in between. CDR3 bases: TGTGCCAGCAGCCCCAGTTACAATGAGCAGTTCTTC. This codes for CASSPSYNEQFF.

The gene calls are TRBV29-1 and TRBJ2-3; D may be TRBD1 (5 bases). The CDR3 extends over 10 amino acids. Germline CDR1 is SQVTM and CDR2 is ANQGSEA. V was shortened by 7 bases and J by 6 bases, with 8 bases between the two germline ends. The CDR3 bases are TGCAGCGGACAGAAGGATACGCAGTATTTT. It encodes CSGQKDTQYF.

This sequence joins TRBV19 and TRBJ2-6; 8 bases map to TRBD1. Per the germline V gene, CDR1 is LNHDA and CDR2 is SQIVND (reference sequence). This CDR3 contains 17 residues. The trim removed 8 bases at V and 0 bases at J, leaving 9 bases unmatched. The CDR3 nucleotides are TGTGCCAGTTGTTTTGGGACAGGCGGCTCTGGGGCCAACGTCCTGACTTTC. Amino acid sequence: CASCFGTGGSGANVLTF.

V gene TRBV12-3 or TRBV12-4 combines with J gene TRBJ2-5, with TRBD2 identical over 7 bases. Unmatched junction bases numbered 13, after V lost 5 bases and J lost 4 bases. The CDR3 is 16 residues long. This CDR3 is CASSPRLKREGETQYF. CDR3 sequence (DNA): TGTGCCAGCAGTCCGAGACTCAAGAGGGAGGGAGAGACCCAGTACTTC.

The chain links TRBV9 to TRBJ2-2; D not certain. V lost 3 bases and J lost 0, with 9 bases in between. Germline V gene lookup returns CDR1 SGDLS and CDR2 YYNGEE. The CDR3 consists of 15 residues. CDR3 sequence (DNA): TGTGCCAGCAGCGGAACCCATACGAACACCGGGGAGCTGTTTTTT. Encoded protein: CASSGTHTNTGELFF.

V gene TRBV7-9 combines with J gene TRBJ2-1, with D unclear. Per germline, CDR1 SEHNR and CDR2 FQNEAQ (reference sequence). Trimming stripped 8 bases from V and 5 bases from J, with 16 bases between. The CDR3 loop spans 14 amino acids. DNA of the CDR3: TGTGCCAGCCTGCGACTGAATGGTGACAATGAGCAGTTCTTC. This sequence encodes CASLRLNGDNEQFF.

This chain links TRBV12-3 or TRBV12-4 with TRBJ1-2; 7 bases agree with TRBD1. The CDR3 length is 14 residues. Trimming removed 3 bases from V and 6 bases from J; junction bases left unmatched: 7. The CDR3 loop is CASSLNTGEDGYTF. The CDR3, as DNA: TGTGCCAGCAGTTTGAATACAGGGGAGGATGGCTACACCTTC.

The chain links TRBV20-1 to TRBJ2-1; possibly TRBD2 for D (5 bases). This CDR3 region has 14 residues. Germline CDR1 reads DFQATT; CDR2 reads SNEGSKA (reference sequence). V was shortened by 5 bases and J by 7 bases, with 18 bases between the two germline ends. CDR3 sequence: CSAGRPAARNEQFF. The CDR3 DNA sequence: TGCAGTGCTGGTAGGCCAGCGGCGAGGAATGAGCAGTTCTTC.

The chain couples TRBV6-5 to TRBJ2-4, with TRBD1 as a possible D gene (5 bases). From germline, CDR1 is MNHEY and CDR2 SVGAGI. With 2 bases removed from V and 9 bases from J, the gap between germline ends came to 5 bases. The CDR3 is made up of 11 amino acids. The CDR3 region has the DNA TGTGCCAGCAGTTACGGGGCCATTCAGTACTTC. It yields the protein CASSYGAIQYF.

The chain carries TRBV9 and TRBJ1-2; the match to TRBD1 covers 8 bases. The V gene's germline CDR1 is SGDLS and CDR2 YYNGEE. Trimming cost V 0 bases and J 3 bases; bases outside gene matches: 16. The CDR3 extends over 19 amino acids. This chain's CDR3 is CASSVGVDRATDLDYGYTF. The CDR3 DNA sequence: TGTGCCAGCAGCGTAGGGGTGGACAGGGCCACGGATCTTGACTATGGCTACACCTTC.

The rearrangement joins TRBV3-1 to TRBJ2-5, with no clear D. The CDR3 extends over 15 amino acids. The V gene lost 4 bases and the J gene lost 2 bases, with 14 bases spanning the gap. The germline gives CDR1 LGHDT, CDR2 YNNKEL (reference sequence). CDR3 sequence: CASSRLKGQQETQYF. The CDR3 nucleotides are TGTGCCAGCAGCCGATTGAAAGGCCAACAAGAGACCCAGTACTTC.

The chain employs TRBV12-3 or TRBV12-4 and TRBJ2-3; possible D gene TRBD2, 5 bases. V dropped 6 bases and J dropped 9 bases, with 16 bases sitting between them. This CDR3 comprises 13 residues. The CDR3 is CASRAVGGGTQYF. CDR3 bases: TGTGCCAGCAGGGCAGTAGGAGGAGGAACGCAGTATTTT.

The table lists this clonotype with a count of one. CDR3 amino acids: CAWLSDPRDTGELFF. The CDR3 DNA reads TGTGCCTGGTTGTCGGACCCTCGGGACACCGGGGAGCTGTTTTTT. This sequence joins TRBV30 and TRBJ2-2; D not certain. This CDR3 is 15 amino acids long. The V and J ends lost 5 bases and 3 bases respectively, with 16 bases between them. Germline lookup yields CDR1 GTSNPN and CDR2 SVGIG (reference sequence).

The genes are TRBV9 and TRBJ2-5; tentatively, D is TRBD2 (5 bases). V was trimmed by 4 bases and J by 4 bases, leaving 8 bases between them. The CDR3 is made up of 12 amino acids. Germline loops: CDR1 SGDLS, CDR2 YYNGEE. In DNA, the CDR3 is TGTGCCAGCAGCCGGGCGGGAGAGACCCAGTACTTC. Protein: CASSRAGETQYF. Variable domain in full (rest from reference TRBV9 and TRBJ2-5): DSGVTQTPKHLITATGQRVTLRCSPRSGDLSVYWYQQSLDQGLQFLIQYYNGEERAKGNILERFSAQQFPDLHSELNLSSLELGDSALYFCASSRAGETQYFGPGTRLLVL.

In DNA, the CDR3 is TGTGCCAGCAGCCTACCGACAGGGATAGACACCATATATTTT. Protein product: CASSLPTGIDTIYF. This rearrangement joins TRBV7-2 to TRBJ1-3; 7 bases line up with TRBD1. Trimming removed 5 bases from V and 8 bases from J; junction bases left unmatched: 9. This CDR3 contains 14 residues. CDR1 and CDR2 from the germline V gene are SGHTA and FQGNSA.

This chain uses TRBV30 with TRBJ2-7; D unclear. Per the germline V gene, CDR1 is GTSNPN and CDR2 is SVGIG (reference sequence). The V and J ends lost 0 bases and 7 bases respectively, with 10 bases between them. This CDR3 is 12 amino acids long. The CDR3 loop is CAWSVLGGEQYF. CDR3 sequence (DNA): TGTGCCTGGAGTGTATTGGGCGGTGAGCAGTACTTC.